This is a list of T cell receptor beta chains from one sample in a study of cytomegalovirus exposure and HLA in healthy donors. Measured with immunoSEQ multiplex PCR; TCRdb has only the in-frame clones, and not every one. The sample holds about 160,000 clones, around 70% seen once. Sequenced: PBMCs. Source of these receptors: a man aged 18 to 29 in good health and CMV-seropositive. CDR3s leave out the opening cysteine and the closing phenylalanine or tryptophan. Fields, in order: J gene, V gene, CDR3 protein.

>TRBJ2-3|TRBV5-4
ASSLDGLGTDTQY
>TRBJ2-1|TRBV7-9
ASSLSLAGGTGEQF
>TRBJ1-2|TRBV11-2
ASSLGTGRDYGYT
>TRBJ1-4|TRBV28
ASKDRAKNEKLF
>TRBJ1-2|TRBV6-6
ASSQGMNGYT
>TRBJ1-5|TRBV7-2
ASSLGGGAQH
>TRBJ1-4|TRBV19
ASSILLGQGDEKLF
>TRBJ1-5|TRBV4-2
ASSQGRGSNQPQH
>TRBJ2-1|TRBV7-3
ASSHRDIGANEQF
>TRBJ1-6|TRBV2
ASTSQGFNSPLH
>TRBJ1-1|TRBV27
ASSLRQEDTEAF
>TRBJ2-5|TRBV7-9
ASSFPRGGLAGFQETQY
>TRBJ1-2|TRBV5-1
ASSLAGTALNYGYT
>TRBJ2-1|TRBV27
ASSAGILYNEQF
>TRBJ2-4|TRBV2
ASRDYAIQY
>TRBJ2-1|TRBV2
ASSGLGINEQF